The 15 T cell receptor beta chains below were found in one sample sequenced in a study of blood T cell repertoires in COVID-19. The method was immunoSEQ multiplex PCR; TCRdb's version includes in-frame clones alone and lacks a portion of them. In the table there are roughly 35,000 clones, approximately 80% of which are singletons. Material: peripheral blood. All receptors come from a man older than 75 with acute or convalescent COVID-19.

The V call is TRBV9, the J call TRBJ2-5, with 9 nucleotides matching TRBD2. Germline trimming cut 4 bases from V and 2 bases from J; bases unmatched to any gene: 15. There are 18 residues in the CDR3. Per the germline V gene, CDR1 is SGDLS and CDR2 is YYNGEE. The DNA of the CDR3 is TGTGCCAGCAGCCAGGGAGTAGCGGGGGCCCATAATCAAGAGACCCAGTACTTC. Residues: CASSQGVAGAHNQETQYF.

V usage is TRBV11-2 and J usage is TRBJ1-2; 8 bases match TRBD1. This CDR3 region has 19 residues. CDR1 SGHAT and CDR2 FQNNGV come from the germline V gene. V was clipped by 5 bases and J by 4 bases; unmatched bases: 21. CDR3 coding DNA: TGTGCCAGCAGCCGGACGATCAACAGGGGGGGATGGCTGGTCTATGGCTACACCTTC. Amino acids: CASSRTINRGGWLVYGYTF.

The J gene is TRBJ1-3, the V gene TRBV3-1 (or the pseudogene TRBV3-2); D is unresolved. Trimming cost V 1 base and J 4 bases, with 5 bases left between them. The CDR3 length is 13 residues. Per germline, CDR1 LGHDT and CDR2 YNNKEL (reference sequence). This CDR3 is CASSQGRGNTIYF. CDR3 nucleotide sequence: TGTGCCAGCAGCCAAGGCAGAGGAAACACCATATATTTT.

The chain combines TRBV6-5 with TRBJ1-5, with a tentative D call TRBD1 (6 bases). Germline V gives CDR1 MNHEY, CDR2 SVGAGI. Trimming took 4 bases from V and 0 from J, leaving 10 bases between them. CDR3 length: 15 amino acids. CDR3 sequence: CASSWTVDSNQPQHF. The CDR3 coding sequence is TGTGCCAGCAGTTGGACAGTTGATAGCAATCAGCCCCAGCATTTT.

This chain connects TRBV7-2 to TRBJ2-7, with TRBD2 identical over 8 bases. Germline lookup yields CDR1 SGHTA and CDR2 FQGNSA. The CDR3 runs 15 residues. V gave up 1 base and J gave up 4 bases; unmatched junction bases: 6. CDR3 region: CASSLERGGLYEQYF. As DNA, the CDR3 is TGTGCCAGCAGCTTAGAACGGGGGGGCCTATACGAGCAGTACTTC.

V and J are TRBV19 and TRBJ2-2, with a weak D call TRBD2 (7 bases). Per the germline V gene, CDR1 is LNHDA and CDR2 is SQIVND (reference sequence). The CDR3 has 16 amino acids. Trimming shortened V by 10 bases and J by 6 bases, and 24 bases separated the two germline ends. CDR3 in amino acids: CATPRIRGAAAGELFF. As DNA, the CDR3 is TGTGCCACCCCGAGGATCCGGGGGGCCGCGGCCGGGGAGCTGTTTTTT.

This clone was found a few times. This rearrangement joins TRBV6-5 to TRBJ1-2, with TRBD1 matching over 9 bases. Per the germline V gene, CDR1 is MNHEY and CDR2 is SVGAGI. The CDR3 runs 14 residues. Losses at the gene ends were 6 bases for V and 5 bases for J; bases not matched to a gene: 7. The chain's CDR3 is CASRAGTGLYGYTF. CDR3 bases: TGTGCCAGCAGGGCCGGGACAGGGTTGTATGGCTACACCTTC.

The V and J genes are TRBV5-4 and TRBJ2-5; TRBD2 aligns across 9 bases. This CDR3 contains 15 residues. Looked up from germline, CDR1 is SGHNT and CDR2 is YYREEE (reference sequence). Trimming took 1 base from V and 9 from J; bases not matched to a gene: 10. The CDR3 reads CASSLFRGGGAAQYF. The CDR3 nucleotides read TGTGCCAGCAGCTTGTTTCGGGGCGGGGGGGCGGCCCAGTACTTC.

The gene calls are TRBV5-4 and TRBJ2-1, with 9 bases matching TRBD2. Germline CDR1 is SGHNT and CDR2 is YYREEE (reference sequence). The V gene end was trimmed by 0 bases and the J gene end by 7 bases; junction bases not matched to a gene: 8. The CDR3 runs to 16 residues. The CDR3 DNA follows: TGTGCCAGCAGCTTGGATGGGCGCGGGGGGGTGAATGAGCAGTTCTTC. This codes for CASSLDGRGGVNEQFF.

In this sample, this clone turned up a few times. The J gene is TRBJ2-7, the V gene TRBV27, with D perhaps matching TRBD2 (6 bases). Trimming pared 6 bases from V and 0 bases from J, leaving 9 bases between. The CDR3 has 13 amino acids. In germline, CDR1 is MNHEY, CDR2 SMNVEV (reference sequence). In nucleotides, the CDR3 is TGTGCCAGCAGCGGGGGAGGCTCCTACGAGCAGTACTTC. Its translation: CASSGGGSYEQYF.

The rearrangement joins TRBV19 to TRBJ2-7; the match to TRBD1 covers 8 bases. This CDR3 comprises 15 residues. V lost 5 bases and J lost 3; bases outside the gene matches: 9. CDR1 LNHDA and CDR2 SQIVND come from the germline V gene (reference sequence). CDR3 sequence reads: CASSGGTGLIYEQYF. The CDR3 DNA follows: TGTGCCAGTAGTGGAGGGACAGGCCTGATCTACGAGCAGTACTTC.

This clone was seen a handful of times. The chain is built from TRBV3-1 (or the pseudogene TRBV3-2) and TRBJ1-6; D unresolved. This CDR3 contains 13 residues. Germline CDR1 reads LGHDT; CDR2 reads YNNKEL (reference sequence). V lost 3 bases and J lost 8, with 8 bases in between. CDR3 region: CASSQGGDSPLHF. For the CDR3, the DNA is TGTGCCAGCAGCCAGGGAGGCGATTCACCCCTCCACTTT.

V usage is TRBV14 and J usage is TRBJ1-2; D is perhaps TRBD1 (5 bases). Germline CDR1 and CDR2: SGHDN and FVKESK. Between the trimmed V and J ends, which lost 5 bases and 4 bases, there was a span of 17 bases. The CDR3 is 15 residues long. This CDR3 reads CASSSRGGSFYGYTF. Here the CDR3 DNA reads TGTGCCAGCAGCTCGCGGGGGGGAAGTTTCTATGGCTACACCTTC.

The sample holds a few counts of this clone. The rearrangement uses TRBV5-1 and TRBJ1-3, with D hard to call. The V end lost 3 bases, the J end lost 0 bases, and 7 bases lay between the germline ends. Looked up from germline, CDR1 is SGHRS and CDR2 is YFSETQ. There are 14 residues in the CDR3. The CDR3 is CASSSLSSGNTIYF. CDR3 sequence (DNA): TGCGCCAGCAGCTCACTTAGCTCTGGAAACACCATATATTTT.

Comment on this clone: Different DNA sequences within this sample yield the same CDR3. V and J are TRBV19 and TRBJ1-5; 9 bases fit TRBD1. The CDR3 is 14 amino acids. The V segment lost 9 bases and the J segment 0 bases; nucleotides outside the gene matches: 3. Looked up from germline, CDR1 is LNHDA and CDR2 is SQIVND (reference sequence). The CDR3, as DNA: TGTGCCAGCAGGGACAGGGCTAGCAATCAGCCCCAGCATTTT. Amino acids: CASRDRASNQPQHF.